The entry that follows covers one T cell receptor beta chain sequence. Its antigen is currently unknown. The entry originates in a study of monozygotic twins with inflammatory bowel disease. General study points: There was no way to distinguish the different T cell subtypes.

In eight separate reactions per sample, cDNA was generated. Via template switching, UMIs carrying a 6-nucleotide sample barcode were introduced. Reanalyzing the 5' RACE reads, TCRdb keeps one entry per CDR3 protein, without DNA. The repertoire table contains more than 350,000 distinct CDR3 sequences. The CDR3 consists of 14 residues. The rearrangement uses TRBV12-3 or TRBV12-4 and TRBJ2-7; TCRdb's assignment of TRBD1 cannot be checked, as there is no DNA. The source of this sequence is a human donor with ulcerative colitis or Crohn's disease, or a healthy co-twin of an affected twin (not recorded which). The sequenced sample was blood. Here the CDR3 reads CASRPGQGPYEQYF.